The 9 T cell receptor beta chains in this list originate from one sample, sequenced in a study of cytomegalovirus exposure and HLA in healthy donors. The PCR had 60 Vbeta and 13 Jbeta primers. Libraries were prepared by immunoSEQ multiplex PCR; TCRdb keeps only in-frame clonotypes and omits some of them. The table shows about 200,000 clones, with about four fifths occurring only once. The sequenced sample was PBMCs. Receptors originate from a woman in her forties or fifties in good health and CMV-seronegative.

This chain joins TRBV7-9 and TRBJ2-7; TRBD2 is a possible D gene (5 bases). Per the germline V gene, CDR1 is SEHNR and CDR2 is FQNEAQ (reference sequence). There are 14 residues in the CDR3. V lost 5 bases and J lost 2, with 13 bases in between. This chain's CDR3 is CASSPPAGAYEQYF. The DNA of the CDR3 is TGTGCCAGCAGCCCACCCGCCGGGGCCTACGAGCAGTACTTC.

This rearrangement joins TRBV9 to TRBJ1-2; 7 bases map to TRBD1. Germline V gene sequence: CDR1 SGDLS, CDR2 YYNGEE. J lost 4 bases, V lost 0 bases, and 6 bases had no gene match. There are 15 residues in the CDR3. As DNA, the CDR3 is TGTGCCAGCAGCGTAGGTTTTCGGGACAGCTATGGCTACACCTTC. Translation gives CASSVGFRDSYGYTF.

The chain carries TRBV28 and TRBJ2-7; TRBD1 agrees at 9 bases. Losses at the gene ends were 6 bases for V and 4 bases for J; bases not matched to a gene: 10. The CDR3 is made up of 15 amino acids. Looked up from germline, CDR1 is MDHEN and CDR2 is SYDVKM. The CDR3 protein is CASRTGQGLYYEQYF. The CDR3 DNA is TGTGCCAGCAGGACGGGACAGGGATTATATTACGAGCAGTACTTC.

This chain uses TRBV11-3 with TRBJ2-1; TRBD2 aligns across 10 bases. With 1 base clipped from V and 0 bases from J, the junction kept 3 bases outside the gene matches. The CDR3 spans 17 residues. CDR1 is SGHNT, CDR2 YENEEA, per germline. CDR3 in DNA: TGTGCCAGCAGCTTAGGGGTAGCGGGAGGCTCCTACAATGAGCAGTTCTTC. Encoded protein: CASSLGVAGGSYNEQFF.

In this sample, this clone turned up many times. V gene TRBV6-1 combines with J gene TRBJ2-2, with 7 bases that match TRBD2. Germline V gives CDR1 MNHNS, CDR2 SASEGT. The CDR3 length is 15 residues. After removal of 2 bases from V and 5 bases from J, the junction contained 5 bases not matched to a gene. CDR3 DNA sequence: TGTGCCAGCAGTGAATCCCTAGCGGAAACCGGGGAGCTGTTTTTT. The encoded protein is CASSESLAETGELFF.

The V and J genes are TRBV7-2 and TRBJ2-7; TRBD2 matches at 10 bases. Unmatched junction bases numbered 5, after V lost 4 bases and J lost 2 bases. From germline, CDR1 is SGHTA and CDR2 FQGNSA. This CDR3 is built from 15 residues. The CDR3 reads CASSSRLAGAYEQYF. CDR3 DNA sequence: TGTGCCAGCAGCTCGAGACTAGCGGGTGCCTACGAGCAGTACTTC.

V is TRBV11-2 and J is TRBJ1-2, with 7 bases matching TRBD1. Germline V lookup: CDR1 SGHAT, CDR2 FQNNGV. The CDR3 runs 16 residues. With V trimmed by 2 bases and J by 4 bases, 10 bases remained unmatched. The CDR3 DNA sequence: TGTGCCAGCAGCTTACTACCAGGGGGAGTAGTCTATGGCTACACCTTC. This sequence encodes CASSLLPGGVVYGYTF.

The chain joins TRBV21-1 to TRBJ1-1. TRBV21-1 is an annotated pseudogene. CDR3 length: 15 residues. CDR3 residues: CASAEAGDCNTEAFF. DNA of the CDR3: TGTGCCAGCGCAGAGGCGGGCGATTGTAACACTGAAGCTTTCTTT.

This chain joins TRBV7-2 and TRBJ2-3; 9 bases map to TRBD2. CDR3 length: 15 residues. Trimming took 2 bases from V and 2 from J; bases not matched to a gene: 2. The germline V gene encodes CDR1 SGHTA and CDR2 FQGNSA. CDR3 nucleotide sequence: TGTGCCAGCAGCTTACAGCGGGGGGACACAGATACGCAGTATTTT. This encodes CASSLQRGDTDTQYF.